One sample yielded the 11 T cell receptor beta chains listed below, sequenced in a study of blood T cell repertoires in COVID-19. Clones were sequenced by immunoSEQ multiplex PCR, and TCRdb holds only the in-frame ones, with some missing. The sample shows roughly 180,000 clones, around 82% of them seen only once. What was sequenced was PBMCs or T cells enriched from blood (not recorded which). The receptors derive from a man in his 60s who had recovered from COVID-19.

CDR3 loop: CASSYRTVDGSPLHF. CDR3 DNA sequence: TGTGCCAGCAGTTACAGGACAGTTGATGGTTCACCCCTCCACTTT. J is TRBJ1-6 and V is TRBV6-2 or TRBV6-3; D is perhaps TRBD1 (6 bases). Germline loops: CDR1 MNHEY, CDR2 SVGEGT. Trimming removed 2 bases at V and 9 bases at J, with 14 bases between. CDR3 length equals 15 residues.

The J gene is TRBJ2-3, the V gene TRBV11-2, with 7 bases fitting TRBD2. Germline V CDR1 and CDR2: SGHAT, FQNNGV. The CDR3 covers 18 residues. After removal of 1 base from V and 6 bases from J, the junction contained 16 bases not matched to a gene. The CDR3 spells CASSLARADRGRADTQYF. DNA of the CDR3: TGTGCCAGCAGCTTAGCAAGAGCAGACCGCGGGAGAGCGGATACGCAGTATTTT.

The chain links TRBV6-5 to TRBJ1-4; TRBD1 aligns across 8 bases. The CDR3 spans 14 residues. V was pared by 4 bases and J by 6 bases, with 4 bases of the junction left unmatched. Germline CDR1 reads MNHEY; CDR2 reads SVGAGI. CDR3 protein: CASSSDRDDEKLFF. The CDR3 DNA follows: TGTGCCAGCAGTTCGGACAGGGATGATGAAAAACTGTTTTTT.

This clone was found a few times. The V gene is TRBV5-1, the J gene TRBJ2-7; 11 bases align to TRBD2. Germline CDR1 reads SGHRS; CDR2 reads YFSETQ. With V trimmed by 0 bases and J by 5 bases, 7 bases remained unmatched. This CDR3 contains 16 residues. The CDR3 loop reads CASSLGDASGRNEQYF. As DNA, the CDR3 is TGCGCCAGCAGCTTGGGGGATGCTAGCGGGAGGAACGAGCAGTACTTC.

The CDR3 spells CASSPNPGDRPSYEQYF. The CDR3 DNA follows: TGTGCCAGCAGCCCAAACCCGGGGGACCGGCCGTCCTACGAGCAGTACTTC. The V and J genes are TRBV13 and TRBJ2-7; D possibly corresponds to TRBD2 (6 bases). Germline V CDR1 and CDR2: PRHDT, FYEKMQ (reference sequence). CDR3 length: 17 amino acids. Trimming cost V 5 bases and J 1 base, with 21 bases left between them.

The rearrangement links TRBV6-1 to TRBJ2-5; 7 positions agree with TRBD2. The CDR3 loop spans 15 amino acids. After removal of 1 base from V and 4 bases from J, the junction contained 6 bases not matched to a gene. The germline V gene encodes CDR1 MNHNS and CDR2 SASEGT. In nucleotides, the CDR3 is TGTGCCAGCAGTGAAGGGGGGGGGAATGGAGAGACCCAGTACTTC. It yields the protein CASSEGGGNGETQYF.

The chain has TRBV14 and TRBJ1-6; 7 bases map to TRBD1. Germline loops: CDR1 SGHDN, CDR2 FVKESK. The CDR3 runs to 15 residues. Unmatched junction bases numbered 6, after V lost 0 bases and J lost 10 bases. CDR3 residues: CASSQDAGGRSPLHF. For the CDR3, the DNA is TGTGCCAGCAGCCAAGATGCAGGGGGTCGATCACCCCTCCACTTT.

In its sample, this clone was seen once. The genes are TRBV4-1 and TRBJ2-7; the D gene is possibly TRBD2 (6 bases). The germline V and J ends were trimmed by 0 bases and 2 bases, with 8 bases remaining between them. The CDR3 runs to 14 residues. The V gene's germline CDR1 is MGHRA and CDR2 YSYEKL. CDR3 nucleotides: TGCGCCAGCAGCCAAGACAGGGAGGCCTACGAGCAGTACTTC. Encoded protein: CASSQDREAYEQYF.

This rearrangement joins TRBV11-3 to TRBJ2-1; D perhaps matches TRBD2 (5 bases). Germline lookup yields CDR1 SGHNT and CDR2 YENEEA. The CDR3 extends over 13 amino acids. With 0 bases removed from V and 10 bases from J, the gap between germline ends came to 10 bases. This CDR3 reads CASSLERSGEQFF. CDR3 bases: TGTGCCAGCAGCTTAGAAAGGTCGGGGGAGCAGTTCTTC.

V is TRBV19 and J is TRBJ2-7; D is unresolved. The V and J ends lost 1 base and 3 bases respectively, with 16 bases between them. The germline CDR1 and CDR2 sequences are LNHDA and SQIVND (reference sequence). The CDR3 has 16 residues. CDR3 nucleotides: TGTGCCAGTAGTATAGCAATTACCCCTCCGGTCTACGAGCAGTACTTC. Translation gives CASSIAITPPVYEQYF.

CDR3 amino acids: CASSLSGGGPNTGELFF. The CDR3 region has the DNA TGTGCCAGCAGTTTATCGGGCGGGGGGCCGAACACCGGGGAGCTGTTTTTT. V and J are TRBV27 and TRBJ2-2; 8 positions match TRBD2. The CDR3 is made up of 17 amino acids. Germline V gene sequence: CDR1 MNHEY, CDR2 SMNVEV (reference sequence). The J segment lost 0 bases and the V segment lost 0 bases, leaving 3 bases of the junction unmatched.